Shown below are 27 T cell receptor beta chains from a single sample sequenced in a study of T-cell reconstitution after alpha-beta-depleted transplantation in children. Preparation of the TCRbeta library involved a method that used unique molecular identifiers. TCRdb passed the PCR reads through MiXCR, listing each CDR3 protein once. The profile shows around 600,000 distinct CDR3 sequences, approximately 17% of them singletons. The source material was PBMCs from the stem cell graft donor, sampled from the stem cell graft. These receptors all come from a human donor who donated a stem cell graft to a child with acute myeloid leukemia.

The gene calls are TRBV6-1 and TRBJ2-3; D is possibly TRBD2 (5 bases). CDR1 is MNHNS and CDR2 is SASEGT in the germline V gene. The germline V and J ends were trimmed by 5 bases and 2 bases, with 20 bases remaining between them. There are 17 residues in the CDR3. The CDR3 loop is CASSPLSIAQLTDTQYF. CDR3 coding DNA: TGTGCCAGCAGTCCCCTCTCGATAGCGCAACTCACAGATACGCAGTATTTT.

The V and J genes are TRBV20-1 and TRBJ2-7; D is uncertain. This CDR3 contains 14 residues. Germline V gene data show CDR1 as DFQATT and CDR2 as SNEGSKA (reference sequence). V was pared by 0 bases and J by 2 bases, with 11 bases between. DNA for the CDR3: TGCAGTGCTAGAGATATTAGAACAGCCTACGAGCAGTACTTC. Amino acid sequence: CSARDIRTAYEQYF.

The chain carries TRBV7-9 and TRBJ1-2; no firm D call. Germline V lookup: CDR1 SEHNR, CDR2 FQNEAQ (reference sequence). This CDR3 contains 16 residues. V shed 2 bases and J shed 4 bases, with 17 bases lying between them. The CDR3 sequence is CASSLSEDYTPYGYTF. CDR3 DNA sequence: TGTGCCAGCAGCTTATCTGAGGACTACACACCCTATGGCTACACCTTC.

This clonotype was seen a few times. V and J are TRBV10-3 and TRBJ2-7; TRBD2 matches 9 bases. The CDR3 runs 17 residues. The J segment lost 1 base and the V segment lost 4 bases, leaving 11 bases of the junction unmatched. In germline, CDR1 is ENHRY, CDR2 SYGVKD. The CDR3 sequence is CAISGTAGGAHSYEQYV. The DNA of the CDR3 is TGTGCCATCAGTGGAACCGCGGGGGGGGCCCATTCCTACGAGCAGTACGTC.

Of note for this clonotype: This may be a read error, as it is one base from a much larger clone. Since the CDR3 does not end with the conserved phenylalanine or tryptophan, this likely comes from a read error. As DNA, the CDR3 is TGTGCCAGCAGTTTATCGGGGGTCGGGGCTGAAGCTTTCTCT. As protein: CASSLSGVGAEAFS. J is TRBJ1-1 and V is TRBV27; a weak D match, TRBD1 (5 bases). In germline, CDR1 is MNHEY, CDR2 SMNVEV (reference sequence). The CDR3 is 14 amino acids. Trimming took 0 bases from V and 6 from J, leaving 11 bases between them.

This clonotype was recorded many times. Sequence at one end of the junction differs from germline and may be a read error. The CDR3 region is CSEEEISNNEQFF. The CDR3 nucleotides are TGCAGCGAGGAGGAAATCTCCAACAATGAGCAGTTCTTC. The chain combines TRBV29-1 with TRBJ2-1; perhaps TRBD2 as D (5 bases). There are 13 residues in the CDR3. The germline gives CDR1 SQVTM, CDR2 ANQGSEA.

Of note for this clonotype: Being one base from a much bigger clone, this may be a read error. CDR3 residues: CASSQGAQSSYEHYF. The CDR3 DNA reads as TGCGCCAGCAGCCAAGGAGCTCAGAGCTCCTACGAGCATTACTTC. The chain carries TRBV4-3 and TRBJ2-7; D is undetermined. Germline V gives CDR1 LGHNA, CDR2 YSLEER. The CDR3 has 15 residues.

This clonotype was counted ten times or more. The chain links TRBV12-3 or TRBV12-4 to TRBJ1-2; D is unclear. The length of the CDR3 is 12 residues. V lost 3 bases and J 7 bases, leaving 9 bases between the germline ends. CDR3 region: CASSFDWSGYTF. The CDR3 DNA is TGTGCCAGCAGTTTTGATTGGTCTGGCTACACCTTC.

The rearrangement uses TRBV7-3 and TRBJ1-4; TRBD1 agrees at 7 bases. Trimming at V came to 2 bases and at J to 8 bases, leaving 8 bases not matched to a gene. Looked up from germline, CDR1 is SGHTA and CDR2 is FQGTGA. The CDR3 has 15 residues. As DNA, the CDR3 is TGTGCCAGCAGCTTAGGGCCCAACAGGGGCGAAAAACTGTTTTTT. Its translation: CASSLGPNRGEKLFF.

This clonotype was counted only a few times. The chain employs TRBV5-1 and TRBJ2-1; TRBD1 might be the D (6 bases). V was clipped by 4 bases and J by 5 bases, with 13 bases between them. This CDR3 contains 14 residues. The germline gives CDR1 SGHRS, CDR2 YFSETQ. The CDR3 region has the DNA TGCGCCAGCAGCGGGGGACATATGAACAATGAGCAGTTCTTC. It is translated as CASSGGHMNNEQFF.

This clonotype occurred a few times. The chain is built from TRBV12-3 or TRBV12-4 and TRBJ2-7, with 7 bases identical to TRBD2. After removal of 1 base from V and 9 bases from J, the junction contained 3 bases not matched to a gene. The CDR3 runs 12 residues. CDR3 coding DNA: TGTGCCAGCAGTTTAGGCGGGAGCGGGCAGTACTTC. Amino acids: CASSLGGSGQYF.

This clonotype has ten or more counts. Here the CDR3 reads CSASDTSGGFSEQYF. In DNA form, the CDR3 reads TGCAGTGCTAGTGACACTAGCGGGGGGTTTAGCGAGCAGTACTTC. This chain links TRBV20-1 with TRBJ2-7; 12 positions agree with TRBD2. Trimming at V came to 3 bases and at J to 6 bases, leaving 9 bases not matched to a gene. Per germline, CDR1 DFQATT and CDR2 SNEGSKA (reference sequence). The length of the CDR3 is 15 residues.

This clonotype was recorded a few times. The V gene is TRBV20-1, the J gene TRBJ2-6; D gene unclear. V was trimmed by 5 bases and J by 0 bases, leaving 14 bases between them. The germline CDR1 and CDR2 sequences are DFQATT and SNEGSKA (reference sequence). This CDR3 is 16 amino acids long. The CDR3 region is CSASLGPTSGANVLTF. As DNA, the CDR3 is TGCAGTGCTTCGCTTGGACCGACCTCTGGGGCCAACGTCCTGACTTTC.

This clonotype was seen repeatedly, ten times or more. This sequence joins TRBV7-9 and TRBJ1-2, with D tentatively TRBD1 (6 bases). Germline V gene lookup returns CDR1 SEHNR and CDR2 FQNEAQ (reference sequence). The CDR3 runs 12 residues. V gave up 2 bases and J gave up 6 bases, with 7 bases separating them. The CDR3 bases are TGTGCCAGCAGCTTACCAGGGGATGGCTACACCTTC. Amino acids: CASSLPGDGYTF.

The CDR3 coding sequence is TGCAGTGCTAGACACGCGGGGGAGTCTTACGAGCAGTACTTC. Translation gives CSARHAGESYEQYF. The chain links TRBV20-1 to TRBJ2-7; 7 nucleotides agree with TRBD2. CDR3 length: 14 residues. Per the germline V gene, CDR1 is DFQATT and CDR2 is SNEGSKA (reference sequence). V was clipped by 2 bases and J by 4 bases; unmatched bases: 8.

There are a few counts of this clonotype. The rearrangement links TRBV24-1 to TRBJ1-1; D possibly corresponds to TRBD1 (6 bases). V was trimmed by 7 bases and J by 4 bases, leaving 12 bases between them. Germline V CDR1 and CDR2: KGHDR, SFDVKD. This CDR3 spans 13 amino acids. CDR3 amino acids: CATRPTGFTEAFF. Written as DNA, the CDR3 is TGTGCCACCAGGCCCACAGGGTTCACTGAAGCTTTCTTT.

Concerning this clonotype itself: A much larger clone sits a single nucleotide away, making a read error possible. The chain uses TRBV7-2 and TRBJ2-5, with 7 bases matching TRBD1. CDR3 size: 13 residues. Germline lookup yields CDR1 SGHTA and CDR2 FQGNSA. V lost 5 bases, J lost 11 bases, and 11 bases stayed unmatched. The chain's CDR3 is CASSPDRENKQYF. In DNA form, the CDR3 reads TGTGCCAGCAGCCCTGACAGGGAAAATAAGCAGTACTTC.

The genes are TRBV7-9 and TRBJ1-2; a weak D match, TRBD1 (5 bases). The ends were cut back, 5 bases at V and 8 bases at J, with 9 bases in the middle. CDR1 and CDR2 from the germline V gene are SEHNR and FQNEAQ (reference sequence). This CDR3 has 11 residues. CDR3 DNA sequence: TGTGCCAGCAGCCCGGGGGAGGGCTACACCTTC. It translates to CASSPGEGYTF.

This clonotype was seen many times. The J gene is TRBJ2-2, the V gene TRBV20-1; 7 bases are a match to TRBD1. Losses at the gene ends were 3 bases for V and 7 bases for J; bases not matched to a gene: 8. The length of the CDR3 is 14 residues. The germline V gene has CDR1 DFQATT and CDR2 SNEGSKA (reference sequence). CDR3 in amino acids: CSASHRGRGGELFF. In DNA, the CDR3 is TGCAGTGCTAGCCACAGGGGACGTGGCGGGGAGCTGTTTTTT.

The chain joins TRBV12-3 or TRBV12-4 to TRBJ1-6; 7 bases match TRBD1. J was trimmed by 7 bases and V by 8 bases; bases with no gene match: 2. This CDR3 is built from 12 residues. The CDR3 reads CASRDSNSPLHF. In DNA, the CDR3 is TGTGCCAGCCGGGACAGCAATTCACCCCTCCACTTT.

This clonotype has at least ten counts. This chain links TRBV20-1 with TRBJ2-2; 9 positions match TRBD1. The junction had 5 bases not matched to a gene; V was cut back by 6 bases and J by 6 bases. Per the germline V gene, CDR1 is DFQATT and CDR2 is SNEGSKA (reference sequence). This CDR3 is built from 13 residues. The CDR3 spells CSADGQGSGELFF. As DNA, the CDR3 is TGCAGTGCCGATGGACAGGGGTCCGGGGAGCTGTTTTTT.

This clonotype appeared many times. The chain employs TRBV20-1 and TRBJ2-2, with D unclear. V was clipped by 7 bases and J by 0 bases, with 9 bases between them. The CDR3 consists of 13 residues. In germline, CDR1 is DFQATT, CDR2 SNEGSKA (reference sequence). The CDR3: CSGTSPNTGELFF. CDR3 nucleotides: TGCAGTGGGACCTCACCGAACACCGGGGAGCTGTTTTTT.

The chain uses TRBV7-2 and TRBJ2-2; 13 bases fit TRBD2. This CDR3 has 17 amino acids. V shed 3 bases and J 5 bases; nucleotides not matched to a gene: 6. Per the germline V gene, CDR1 is SGHTA and CDR2 is FQGNSA. CDR3 residues: CASSFGLAGVETGELFF. As DNA, the CDR3 is TGTGCCAGCAGCTTCGGACTAGCGGGGGTAGAAACCGGGGAGCTGTTTTTT. Using reference TRBV7-2 and TRBJ2-2 for the parts outside the CDR3, the full variable domain is GAGVSQSPSNKVTEKGKDVELRCDPISGHTALYWYRQSLGQGLEFLIYFQGNSAPDKSGLPSDRFSAERTGGSVSTLTIQRTQQEDSAVYLCASSFGLAGVETGELFFGEGSRLTVL.

At least ten counts were recorded for this clonotype. The chain uses TRBV10-3 and TRBJ2-5; D gene uncertain. Between the trimmed V and J ends, which lost 0 bases and 5 bases, there was a span of 7 bases. The CDR3 spans 13 residues. CDR1 is ENHRY and CDR2 is SYGVKD in the germline V gene. CDR3 coding DNA: TGTGCCATCAGTGAGTCATCCGGGGAGACCCAGTACTTC. It yields the protein CAISESSGETQYF.

This chain links TRBV7-6 with TRBJ2-5; D uncertain. V shed 0 bases and J shed 4 bases, with 12 bases lying between them. Germline loops: CDR1 SGHVS, CDR2 FNYEAQ. The CDR3 is 15 amino acids. The DNA for the CDR3 is TGTGCCAGCAGCTTAGCCTCTCGGAGTGGAGAGACCCAGTACTTC. This sequence encodes CASSLASRSGETQYF.

This rearrangement joins TRBV20-1 to TRBJ2-7; a weak D match, TRBD1 (6 bases). The ends were cut back, 3 bases at V and 2 bases at J, with 20 bases in the middle. This CDR3 has 16 residues. Germline V CDR1 and CDR2: DFQATT, SNEGSKA (reference sequence). Here the CDR3 reads CSARADFRTEPYEQYV. DNA of the CDR3: TGCAGTGCTAGGGCGGACTTTCGGACAGAACCCTACGAGCAGTACGTC.

This clonotype occurred many times. The chain uses TRBV7-3 and TRBJ2-1; perhaps TRBD2 as D (5 bases). V was pared by 4 bases and J by 7 bases, with 14 bases between. Germline CDR1 SGHTA, CDR2 FQGTGA. The CDR3 covers 14 residues. CDR3 in amino acids: CASSSGLYGNEQFF. The CDR3 DNA reads as TGTGCCAGCAGCTCCGGACTGTATGGGAATGAGCAGTTCTTC.